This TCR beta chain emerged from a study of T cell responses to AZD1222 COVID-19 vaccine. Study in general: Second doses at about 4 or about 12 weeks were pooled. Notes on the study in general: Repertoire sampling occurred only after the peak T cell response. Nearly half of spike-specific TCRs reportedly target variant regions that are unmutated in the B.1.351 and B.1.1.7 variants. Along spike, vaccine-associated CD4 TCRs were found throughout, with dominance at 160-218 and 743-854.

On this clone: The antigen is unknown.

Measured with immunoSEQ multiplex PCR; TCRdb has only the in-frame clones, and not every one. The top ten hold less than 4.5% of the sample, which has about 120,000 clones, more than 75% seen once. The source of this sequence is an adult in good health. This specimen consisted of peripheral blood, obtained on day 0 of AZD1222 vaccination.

The CDR3 is CARSLSKNYGYTF. DNA for the CDR3: TGTGCCAGAAGCTTGTCCAAAAACTATGGCTACACCTTC. The chain is built from TRBV5-3 and TRBJ1-2; D unclear. TRBV5-3 is designated an ORF whose function remains uncertain. The CDR3 length is 13 residues. V was trimmed by 1 base and J by 2 bases, leaving 6 bases between them.